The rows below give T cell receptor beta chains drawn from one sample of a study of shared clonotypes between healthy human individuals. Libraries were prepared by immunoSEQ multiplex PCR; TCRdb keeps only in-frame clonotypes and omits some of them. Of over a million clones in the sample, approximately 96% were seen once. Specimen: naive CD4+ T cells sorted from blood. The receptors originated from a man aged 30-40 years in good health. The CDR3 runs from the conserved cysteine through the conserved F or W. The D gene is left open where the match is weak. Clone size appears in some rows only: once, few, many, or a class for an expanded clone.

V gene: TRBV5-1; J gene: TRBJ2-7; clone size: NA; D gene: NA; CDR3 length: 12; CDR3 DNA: TGCGCCAGCAGCTTTGGTAGCAACGAGCAGTACTTC; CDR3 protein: CASSFGSNEQYF
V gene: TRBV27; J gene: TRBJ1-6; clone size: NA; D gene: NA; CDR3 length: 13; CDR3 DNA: TGTGCCAGCAGGGATATCTCTGATTCACCCCTCCACTTT; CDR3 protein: CASRDISDSPLHF
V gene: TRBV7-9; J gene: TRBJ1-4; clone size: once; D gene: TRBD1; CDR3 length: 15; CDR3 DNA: TGTGCCAGCAGCTTAGGCGGGACAGGGGTTGAAAAACTGTTTTTT; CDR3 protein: CASSLGGTGVEKLFF
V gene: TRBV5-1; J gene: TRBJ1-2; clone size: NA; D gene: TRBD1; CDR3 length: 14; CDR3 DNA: TGCGCCAGCAGCTTCGACAGGGAATGGGATGGCTACACCTTC; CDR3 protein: CASSFDREWDGYTF
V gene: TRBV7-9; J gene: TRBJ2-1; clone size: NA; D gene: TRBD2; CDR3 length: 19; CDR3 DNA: TGTGCCAGCAGCTTAGTCGTAGCGGGCGGCGTAGGGGTCTACAATGAGCAGTTCTTC; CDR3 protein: CASSLVVAGGVGVYNEQFF
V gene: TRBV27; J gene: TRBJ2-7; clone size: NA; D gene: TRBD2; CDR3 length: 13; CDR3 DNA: TGTGCCAGCAGCCGCGGGAGATCCTACGAGCAGTACTTC; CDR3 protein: CASSRGRSYEQYF
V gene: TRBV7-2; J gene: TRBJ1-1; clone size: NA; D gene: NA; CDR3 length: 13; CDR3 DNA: TGTGCCAGCAGCGGCAGGGGTGGGACTGAAGCTTTCTTT; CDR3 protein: CASSGRGGTEAFF
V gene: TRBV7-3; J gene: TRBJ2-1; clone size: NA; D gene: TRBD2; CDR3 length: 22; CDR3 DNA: TGTGCCAGCAGCTTAAGTTCCCCTCGGTGGACTAGCGGGAGGGGGTCCTACAATGAGCAGTTCTTC; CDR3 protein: CASSLSSPRWTSGRGSYNEQFF
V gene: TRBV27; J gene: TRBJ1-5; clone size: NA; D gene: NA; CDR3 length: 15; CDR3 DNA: TGTGCCAGCAGTGGAGACCCGACTTTCAATCAGCCCCAGCATTTT; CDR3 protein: CASSGDPTFNQPQHF
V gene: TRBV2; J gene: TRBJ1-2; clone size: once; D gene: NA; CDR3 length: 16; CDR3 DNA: TGTGCCAGCGGTGTGGCAGGATATCATTGGCGCTATGGCTACACCTTC; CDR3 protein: CASGVAGYHWRYGYTF
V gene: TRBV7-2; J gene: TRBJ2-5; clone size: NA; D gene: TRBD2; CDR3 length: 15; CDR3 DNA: TGTGCCAGCAGCAAGAGGTGGACTAGCGGTGAGACCCAGTACTTC; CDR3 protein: CASSKRWTSGETQYF
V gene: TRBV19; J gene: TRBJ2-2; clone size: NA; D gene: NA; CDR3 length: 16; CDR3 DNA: TGTGCCAGTAGTCCCATCGGACGGGACAACACCGGGGAGCTGTTTTTT; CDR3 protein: CASSPIGRDNTGELFF
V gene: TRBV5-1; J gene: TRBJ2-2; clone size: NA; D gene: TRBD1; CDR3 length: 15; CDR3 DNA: TGCGCCAGCAGCGAGAGACAGGGCTGGACCGGGGAGCTGTTTTTT; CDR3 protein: CASSERQGWTGELFF
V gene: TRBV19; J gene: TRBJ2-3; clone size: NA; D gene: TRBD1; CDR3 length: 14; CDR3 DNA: TGTGCCAGTGGACAGGGCCAGGGGTCAGATACGCAGTATTTT; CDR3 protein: CASGQGQGSDTQYF
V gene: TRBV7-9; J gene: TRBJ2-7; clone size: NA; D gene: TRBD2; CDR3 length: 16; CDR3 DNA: TGTGCCAGCGCGTCCCCACTGGCTAGCGGCTCCTACGAGCAGTACTTC; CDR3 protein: CASASPLASGSYEQYF
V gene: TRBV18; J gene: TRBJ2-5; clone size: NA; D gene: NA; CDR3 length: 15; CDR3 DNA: TGTGCCAGCTCACCAGGTTCGGGGGCGCCGGAGACCCAGTACTTC; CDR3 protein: CASSPGSGAPETQYF
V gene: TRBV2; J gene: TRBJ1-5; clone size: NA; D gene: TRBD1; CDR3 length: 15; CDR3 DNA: TGTGCCAGCAGTGGAGGGACAGGGAGCTATCAGCCCCAGCATTTT; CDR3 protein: CASSGGTGSYQPQHF
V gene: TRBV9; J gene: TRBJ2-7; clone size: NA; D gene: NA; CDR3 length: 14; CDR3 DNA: TGTGCCAGCAGCGTAGAGGTAGGGGACTACGAGCAGTACTTC; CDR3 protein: CASSVEVGDYEQYF
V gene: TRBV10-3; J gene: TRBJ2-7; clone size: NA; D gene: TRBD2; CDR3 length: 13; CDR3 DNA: TGTGCCATCAGTGAAGCGGGAGGCGGCGAGCAGTACTTC; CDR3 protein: CAISEAGGGEQYF
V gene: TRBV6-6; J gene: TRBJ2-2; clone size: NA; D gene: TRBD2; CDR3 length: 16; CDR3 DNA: TGTGCCAGCAGTAAGTCTAGCGGGAGGAACACCGGGGAGCTGTTTTTT; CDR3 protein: CASSKSSGRNTGELFF
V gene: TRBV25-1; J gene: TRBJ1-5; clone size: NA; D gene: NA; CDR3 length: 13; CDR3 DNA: TGTGCCAGCAGTGAGACAGGAGATGAGCCCCAGCATTTT; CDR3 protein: CASSETGDEPQHF
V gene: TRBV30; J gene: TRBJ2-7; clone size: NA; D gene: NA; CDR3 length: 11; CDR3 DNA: TGTGCCTGGAGAGGGGCGGGCGAGCAGTACTTC; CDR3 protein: CAWRGAGEQYF
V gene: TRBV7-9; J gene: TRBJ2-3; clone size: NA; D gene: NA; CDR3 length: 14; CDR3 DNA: TGTGCCAGCAGCTTATCACAGGGAAAGGATACGCAGTATTTT; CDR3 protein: CASSLSQGKDTQYF
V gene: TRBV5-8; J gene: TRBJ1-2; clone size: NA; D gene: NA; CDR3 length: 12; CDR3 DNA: TGTGCCAGCAGACTCGACAGCTATGGCTACACCTTC; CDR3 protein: CASRLDSYGYTF
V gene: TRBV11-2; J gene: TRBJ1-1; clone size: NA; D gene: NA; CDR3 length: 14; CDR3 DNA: TGTGCCAGCAGCTTAGCTGGGTTAAACACTGAAGCTTTCTTT; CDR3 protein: CASSLAGLNTEAFF
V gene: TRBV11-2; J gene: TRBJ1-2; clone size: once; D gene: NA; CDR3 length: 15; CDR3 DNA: TGTGCCAGCAGCTTACTTAGGTCAGGTAGCTATGGCTACACCTTC; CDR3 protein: CASSLLRSGSYGYTF
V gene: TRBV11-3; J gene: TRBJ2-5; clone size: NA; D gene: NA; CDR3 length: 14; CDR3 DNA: TGTGCCAGCAGCTTAGCGGGGGAACAAGAGACCCAGTACTTC; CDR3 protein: CASSLAGEQETQYF
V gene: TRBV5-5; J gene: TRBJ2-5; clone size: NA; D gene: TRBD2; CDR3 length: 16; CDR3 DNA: TGTGCCAGCAGCTTGAATCCGGGAGGGCCAGGAGAGACCCAGTACTTC; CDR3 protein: CASSLNPGGPGETQYF
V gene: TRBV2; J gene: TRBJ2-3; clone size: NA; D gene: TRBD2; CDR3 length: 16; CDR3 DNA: TGTGCCAGCAGTTTAGGACTAGCGGTTAGCACAGATACGCAGTATTTT; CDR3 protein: CASSLGLAVSTDTQYF
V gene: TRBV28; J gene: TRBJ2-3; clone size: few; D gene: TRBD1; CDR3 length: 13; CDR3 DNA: TGTGCCAGCAGACGGACAGGGTCGGATACGCAGTATTTT; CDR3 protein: CASRRTGSDTQYF
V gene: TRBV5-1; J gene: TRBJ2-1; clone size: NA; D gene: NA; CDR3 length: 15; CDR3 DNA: TGCGCCAGCAGCTTGATTGGGGTCGGGAACAATGAGCAGTTCTTC; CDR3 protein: CASSLIGVGNNEQFF
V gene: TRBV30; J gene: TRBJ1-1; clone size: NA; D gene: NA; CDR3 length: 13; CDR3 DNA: TGTGCCTGGAGATGGACAGCGAACACTGAAGCTTTCTTT; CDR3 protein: CAWRWTANTEAFF
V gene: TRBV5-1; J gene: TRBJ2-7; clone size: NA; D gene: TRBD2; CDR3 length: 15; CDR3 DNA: TGCGCCAGCAGCTTCGGACTAGCGGGAGGGTACGAGCAGTACTTC; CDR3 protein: CASSFGLAGGYEQYF
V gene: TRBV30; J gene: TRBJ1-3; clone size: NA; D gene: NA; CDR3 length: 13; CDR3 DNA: TGTGCCTGGAGTGTAACTTCTGGAAACACCATATATTTT; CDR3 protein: CAWSVTSGNTIYF
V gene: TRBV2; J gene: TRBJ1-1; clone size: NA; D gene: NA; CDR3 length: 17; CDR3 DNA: TGTGCCAGCAGTGATTTAGTGTCGGGGACGGGGAACACTGAAGCTTTCTTT; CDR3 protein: CASSDLVSGTGNTEAFF
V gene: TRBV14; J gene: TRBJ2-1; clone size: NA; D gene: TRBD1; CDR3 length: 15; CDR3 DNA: TGTGCCAGCAGCCTGCGGACAGGGAGAGTCGATGAGCAGTTCTTC; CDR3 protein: CASSLRTGRVDEQFF
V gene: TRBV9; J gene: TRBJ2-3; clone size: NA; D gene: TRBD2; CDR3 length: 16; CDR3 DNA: TGTGCCAGCAGCGTCACTAGCGGGAGGAGCACAGATACGCAGTATTTT; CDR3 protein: CASSVTSGRSTDTQYF
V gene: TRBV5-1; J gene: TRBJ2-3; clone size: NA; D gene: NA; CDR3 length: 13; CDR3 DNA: TGCGCCAGCAGCGTTAGTCTGACAGATACGCAGTATTTT; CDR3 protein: CASSVSLTDTQYF
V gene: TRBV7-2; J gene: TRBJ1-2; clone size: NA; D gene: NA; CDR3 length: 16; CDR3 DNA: TGTGCCAGCAGCTTAGCTGGGCCAGGGCGGAACTATGGCTACACCTTC; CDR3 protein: CASSLAGPGRNYGYTF
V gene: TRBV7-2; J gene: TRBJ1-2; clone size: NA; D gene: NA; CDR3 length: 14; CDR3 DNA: TGTGCCAGCAGGTTGACAAGTGATTCGGACGGCTACACCTTC; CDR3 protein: CASRLTSDSDGYTF
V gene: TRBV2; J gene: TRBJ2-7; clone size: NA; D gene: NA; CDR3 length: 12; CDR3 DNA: TGTGCCAGCAGTGCCGGTCCTTACGAGCAGTACTTC; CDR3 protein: CASSAGPYEQYF
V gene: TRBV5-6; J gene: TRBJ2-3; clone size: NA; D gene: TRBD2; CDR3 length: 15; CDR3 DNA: TGTGCCAGCAGCACTAGCGGGGGTAACACAGATACGCAGTATTTT; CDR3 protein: CASSTSGGNTDTQYF
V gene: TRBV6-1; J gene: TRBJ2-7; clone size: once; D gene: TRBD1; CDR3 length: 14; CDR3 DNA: TGTGCCAGCAGCGGAGGACAGGGCAATCTGGGGCAGTACTTC; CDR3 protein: CASSGGQGNLGQYF
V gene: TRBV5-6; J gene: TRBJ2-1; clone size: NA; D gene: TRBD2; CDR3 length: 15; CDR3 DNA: TGTGCCAGCAGCCCAGGGACTAGGATCGGTTATGAGCAGTTCTTC; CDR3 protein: CASSPGTRIGYEQFF
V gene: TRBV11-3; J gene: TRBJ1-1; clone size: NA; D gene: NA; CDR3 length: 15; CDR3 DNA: TGTGCCAGCAGCCCTAATCCGGACAGGAACACTGAAGCTTTCTTT; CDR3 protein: CASSPNPDRNTEAFF
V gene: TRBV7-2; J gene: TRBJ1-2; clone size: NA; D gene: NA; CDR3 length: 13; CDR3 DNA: TGTGCCAGCAGCTTAGCACAGAACTATGGCTACACCTTC; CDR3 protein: CASSLAQNYGYTF
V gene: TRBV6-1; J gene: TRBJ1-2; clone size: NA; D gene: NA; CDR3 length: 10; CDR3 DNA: TGTGCCAGCAGAGACTATGGCTACACCTTC; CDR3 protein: CASRDYGYTF
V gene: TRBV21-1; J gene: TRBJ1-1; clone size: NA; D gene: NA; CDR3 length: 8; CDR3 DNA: TGTGCTCCTCCTGAAGCTTTCTTT; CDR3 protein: CAPPEAFF
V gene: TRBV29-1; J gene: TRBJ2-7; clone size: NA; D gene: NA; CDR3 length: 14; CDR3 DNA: TGCAGCGTTGAGAATTTTGGGGGCCCCTACGAGCAGTACTTC; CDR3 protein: CSVENFGGPYEQYF
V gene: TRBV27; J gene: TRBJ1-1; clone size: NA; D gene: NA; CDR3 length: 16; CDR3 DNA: TGTGCCAGCAGTTTAATCTTCGGGCGGGGACACACTGAAGCTTTCTTT; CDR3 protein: CASSLIFGRGHTEAFF
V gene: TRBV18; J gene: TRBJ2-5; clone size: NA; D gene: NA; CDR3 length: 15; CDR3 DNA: TGTGCCAGCTCCCCTTCCCCAAACGGCCAAGAGACCCAGTACTTC; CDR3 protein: CASSPSPNGQETQYF
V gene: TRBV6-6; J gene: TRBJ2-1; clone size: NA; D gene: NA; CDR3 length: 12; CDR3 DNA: TGTGCCAGCATCAACTTCCCTAATGAGCAGTTCTTC; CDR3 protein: CASINFPNEQFF
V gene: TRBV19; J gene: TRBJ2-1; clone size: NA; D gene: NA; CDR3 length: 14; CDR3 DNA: TGTGCCAGTAGTATAGATCGAGGTTACAATGAGCAGTTCTTC; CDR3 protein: CASSIDRGYNEQFF
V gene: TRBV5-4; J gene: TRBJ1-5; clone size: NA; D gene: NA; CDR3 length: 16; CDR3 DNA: TGTGCCAGCAGCAGAGGACAGACGGTGAGCAATCAGCCCCAGCATTTT; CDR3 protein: CASSRGQTVSNQPQHF
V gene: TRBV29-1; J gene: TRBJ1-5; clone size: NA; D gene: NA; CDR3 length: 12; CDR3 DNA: TGCAGCGTTGTTCAGGGCAGCCAGCCCCAGCATTTT; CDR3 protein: CSVVQGSQPQHF
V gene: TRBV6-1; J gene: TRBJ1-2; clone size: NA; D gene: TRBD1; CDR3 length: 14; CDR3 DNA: TGTGCCAGCAGGGGGACAGGGTGGAACTATGGCTACACCTTC; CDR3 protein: CASRGTGWNYGYTF
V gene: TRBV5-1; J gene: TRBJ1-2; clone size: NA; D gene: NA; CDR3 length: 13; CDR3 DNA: TGCGCCAGCAGCTTGGTGGATAACTATGGCTACACCTTC; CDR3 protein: CASSLVDNYGYTF